Below are 30 T cell receptor beta chains sequenced from a single sample in a study of T cell repertoires in breast cancer. Blocking oligonucleotides added to a second nested PCR suppressed unpaired genes. TCRdb re-derived calls from the emulsion pairing reads in MiXCR, one entry per CDR3 protein. Of about 40,000 distinct CDR3 sequences in the sample, 45% to 55% are singletons; the top ten hold less than 80%. Paired alpha-beta TCRs of CD8+ T cells were analyzed by expanded emulsion RT-PCR. The sample taken for sequencing was CD8+ T cells. The origin of the receptors is a pool of human donors with breast cancer or a healthy control (not recorded which).

The chain carries TRBV11-2 and TRBJ1-1; D might be TRBD1 (6 bases). Trimming removed 1 base from V and 4 bases from J, with 25 bases in between. The CDR3 has 19 amino acids. Germline lookup yields CDR1 SGHAT and CDR2 FQNNGV. The CDR3 nucleotides are TGTGCCAGCAGCTTAGTTACCGACTTTGGGCAGGGGCAGAGCACTGAAGCTTTCTTT. This codes for CASSLVTDFGQGQSTEAFF.

The gene calls are TRBV13 and TRBJ2-1; 11 bases are a match to TRBD2. This CDR3 comprises 18 residues. V was clipped by 3 bases and J by 5 bases; unmatched bases: 12. Per the germline V gene, CDR1 is PRHDT and CDR2 is FYEKMQ (reference sequence). The DNA of the CDR3 is TGTGCCAGCAGCTTCTCGCTTCATAGCGGGGGGGCGGACAATGAGCAGTTCTTC. It yields the protein CASSFSLHSGGADNEQFF.

The gene calls are TRBV15 and TRBJ1-1, with D uncertain. The germline CDR1 and CDR2 sequences are LNHNV and YYDKDF (reference sequence). V was shortened by 0 bases and J by 1 base, with 6 bases between the two germline ends. CDR3 length: 14 amino acids. The CDR3 is CATSRDKRNTEAFF. Here the CDR3 DNA reads TGTGCCACCAGCAGAGATAAAAGGAACACTGAAGCTTTCTTT.

The chain is built from TRBV18 and TRBJ1-5; D is possibly TRBD1 (5 bases). The CDR3 loop spans 14 amino acids. V was shortened by 1 base and J by 7 bases, with 11 bases between the two germline ends. CDR1 KGHSH and CDR2 LQKENI come from the germline V gene. CDR3 sequence (DNA): TGTGCCAGCTCACCACGGCAGGGATTACAGCCCCAGCATTTT. Its protein is CASSPRQGLQPQHF.

The chain has TRBV6-4 and TRBJ2-1, with TRBD2 matching 13 bases. Germline V gene lookup returns CDR1 MRHNA and CDR2 SNTAGT. The V segment lost 4 bases and the J segment 6 bases; nucleotides outside the gene matches: 0. This CDR3 is built from 14 residues. The CDR3 coding sequence is TGTGCCAGCAGTGGGACTAGCGGGGGCAATGAGCAGTTCTTC. Translation gives CASSGTSGGNEQFF.

This clonotype was seen more than once but under ten times. V and J are TRBV12-5 and TRBJ2-1, with D unresolved. V was trimmed by 2 bases and J by 12 bases, leaving 14 bases between them. The CDR3 spans 13 residues. Germline assignment: CDR1 LGHNT and CDR2 FRNRAP. CDR3 sequence reads: CASGLTRGEGQFF. CDR3 DNA: TGTGCTAGTGGTTTGACCCGTGGGGAAGGGCAGTTCTTC.

The chain couples TRBV7-6 to TRBJ1-3; D may be TRBD1 (5 bases). CDR3 length: 16 residues. Per the germline V gene, CDR1 is SGHVS and CDR2 is FNYEAQ. V was clipped by 5 bases and J by 4 bases, with 18 bases between them. This CDR3 reads CASSPRSAPGGNTIYF. The CDR3 DNA reads TGTGCCAGCAGCCCTAGATCTGCCCCAGGGGGAAACACCATATATTTT.

This clonotype was seen ten or more times. The rearrangement uses TRBV20-1 and TRBJ2-2; D not resolved. The CDR3 totals 14 residues. The V end was cut by 0 bases, the J end by 3 bases, with 8 bases between. CDR1 is DFQATT, CDR2 SNEGSKA, per germline (reference sequence). Here the CDR3 reads CSARESSYTGELFF. The CDR3 DNA reads TGCAGTGCTAGAGAATCCTCGTACACCGGGGAGCTGTTTTTT.

The V call is TRBV30, the J call TRBJ1-5, with unresolved D. The CDR3 length is 13 residues. The germline V and J ends were trimmed by 0 bases and 7 bases, with 10 bases remaining between them. Germline lookup yields CDR1 GTSNPN and CDR2 SVGIG (reference sequence). CDR3 in DNA: TGTGCCTGGAGTGTAGATTCGAGCCAGCCCCAGCATTTT. It encodes CAWSVDSSQPQHF. Complete variable domain (other parts from reference TRBV30 and TRBJ1-5): SQTIHQWPATLVQPVGSPLSLECTVEGTSNPNLYWYRQAAGRGLQLLFYSVGIGQISSEVPQNLSASRPQDRQFILSSKKLLLSDSGFYLCAWSVDSSQPQHFGDGTRLSIL.

In DNA, the CDR3 is TGTGCCAGCATTCGCACTAGCGGGGGTTTGAACAATGAGCAGTTCTTC. Translating gives CASIRTSGGLNNEQFF. The chain has TRBV2 and TRBJ2-1; 11 nucleotides line up with TRBD2. The trim removed 7 bases at V and 5 bases at J, leaving 10 bases unmatched. CDR1 SNHLY and CDR2 FYNNEI come from the germline V gene. This CDR3 contains 16 residues. Combining the CDR3 with reference TRBV2 and TRBJ2-1 gives the whole variable domain EPEVTQTPSHQVTQMGQEVILRCVPISNHLYFYWYRQILGQKVEFLVSFYNNEISEKSEIFDDQFSVERPDGSNFTLKIRSTKLEDSAMYFCASIRTSGGLNNEQFFGPGTRLTVL.

A few counts support this clonotype. The genes are TRBV20-1 and TRBJ2-7; D perhaps matches TRBD2 (6 bases). The CDR3 extends over 16 amino acids. V lost 1 base and J lost 0, with 16 bases in between. Germline CDR1 and CDR2: DFQATT and SNEGSKA (reference sequence). As DNA, the CDR3 is TGCAGTGCTAGAGGACTCCCTGGGGGGAGCTCCTACGAGCAGTACTTC. Protein sequence: CSARGLPGGSSYEQYF.

This sequence joins TRBV15 and TRBJ2-1, with 7 bases aligning to TRBD1. The trim removed 5 bases at V and 4 bases at J, leaving 5 bases unmatched. The CDR3 consists of 14 residues. In germline, CDR1 is LNHNV, CDR2 YYDKDF (reference sequence). The CDR3 loop reads CATSGTEIYNEQFF. The CDR3 nucleotides read TGTGCCACCAGCGGGACAGAAATTTACAATGAGCAGTTCTTC.

This clonotype was found once. V usage is TRBV18 and J usage is TRBJ2-7, with D possibly being TRBD2 (6 bases). Between the trimmed V and J ends, which lost 3 bases and 7 bases, there was a span of 10 bases. Germline V gene lookup returns CDR1 KGHSH and CDR2 LQKENI. The CDR3 is made up of 12 amino acids. The CDR3 DNA sequence: TGTGCCAGCTCACCGCTCCGGGAGGAGCAGTACTTC. Translating gives CASSPLREEQYF.

CDR3 protein: CASSPLGSTCEQYF. CDR3 coding DNA: TGTGCCAGTAGCCCCCTGGGAAGTACCTGCGAGCAGTACTTC. The V gene is TRBV19, the J gene TRBJ2-7; D not certain. The ends were cut back, 6 bases at V and 6 bases at J, with 18 bases in the middle. Germline values: CDR1 LNHDA, CDR2 SQIVND (reference sequence). This CDR3 comprises 14 residues.

The sample holds a few counts of this clonotype. The chain couples TRBV6-1 to TRBJ2-2, with TRBD2 matching over 8 bases. Germline V gives CDR1 MNHNS, CDR2 SASEGT. Losses at the gene ends were 6 bases for V and 7 bases for J; bases not matched to a gene: 10. The CDR3 length is 15 residues. The CDR3 DNA follows: TGTGCCAGCAGCCCCTCGGGGGGGATGGGCGGGGAGCTGTTTTTT. Its protein is CASSPSGGMGGELFF.

In this sample, this clonotype turned up a few times. The CDR3 DNA sequence: TGTGCCACCCTCCCCTCTACAAGTGAAGCTTTCTTT. Protein product: CATLPSTSEAFF. V gene TRBV28 combines with J gene TRBJ1-1; no firm D call. CDR1 is MDHEN, CDR2 SYDVKM, per germline. The CDR3 spans 12 residues. The germline V and J ends were trimmed by 10 bases and 7 bases, with 16 bases remaining between them.

CDR3 DNA sequence: TGCGCCAGCTCGATTGGACAGGGGGGAAGCTTGCGATCGGGTGAGCAGTTCTTC. This sequence encodes CASSIGQGGSLRSGEQFF. The rearrangement uses TRBV5-1 and TRBJ2-1; 10 nucleotides match TRBD1. The V gene's germline CDR1 is SGHRS and CDR2 YFSETQ. The CDR3 length is 18 residues. V lost 7 bases and J lost 9; bases outside the gene matches: 22.

In its sample, this clonotype was seen a few times. Given a much more abundant clone one base away, this may be a read error. The gene calls are TRBV7-9 and TRBJ2-3; possibly TRBD2 for D (5 bases). The CDR3 sequence is 18 residues long. CDR1 is SEHNR, CDR2 FQNEAQ, per germline (reference sequence). The V end lost 0 bases, the J end lost 0 bases, and 16 bases lay between the germline ends. The CDR3 DNA sequence: TGTGCCAGCAGCTTAGCCTCGATGTGCCGGGGAAGCACAGATACGCAGTATTTT. Translation: CASSLASMCRGSTDTQYF. Complete variable domain (other parts from reference TRBV7-9 and TRBJ2-3): DTGVSQNPRHKITKRGQNVTFRCDPISEHNRLYWYRQTLGQGPEFLTYFQNEAQLEKSRLLSDRFSAERPKGSFSTLEIQRTEQGDSAMYLCASSLASMCRGSTDTQYFGPGTRLTVL.

About this clonotype: The germline gene is not matched at one end of the junction; a read error may be the cause. This chain links TRBV20-1 with TRBJ2-7; 9 positions agree with TRBD1. The germline CDR1 and CDR2 sequences are DFQATT and SNEGSKA (reference sequence). The length of the CDR3 is 16 residues. CDR3 bases: TGCAGTGCTTCCGGGACAGGGCGTTGGGGGACCTACAAGCAGTACTTC. Translation: CSASGTGRWGTYKQYF.

This clonotype was counted ten times or more. The V gene is TRBV28, the J gene TRBJ1-2; a possible D gene is TRBD1 (5 bases). The V end was cut by 4 bases, the J end by 4 bases, with 10 bases between. CDR1 is MDHEN and CDR2 is SYDVKM in the germline V gene. The CDR3 covers 13 residues. The CDR3 protein is CASSSDTSYGYTF. CDR3 DNA: TGTGCCAGCAGTTCGGACACGAGCTATGGCTACACCTTC.

This clonotype was seen ten or more times. The J gene is TRBJ2-5, the V gene TRBV20-1, with a weak D call TRBD2 (5 bases). CDR3 length: 14 amino acids. The V and J ends lost 6 bases and 3 bases respectively, with 17 bases between them. Germline CDR1 and CDR2: DFQATT and SNEGSKA (reference sequence). CDR3 residues: CSAIRGNMEETQYF. The CDR3 region has the DNA TGCAGTGCCATTAGAGGGAATATGGAAGAGACCCAGTACTTC.

The chain is built from TRBV10-3 and TRBJ1-2; no reliable D call. The V gene's germline CDR1 is ENHRY and CDR2 SYGVKD. CDR3 length equals 12 residues. Trimming pared 0 bases from V and 10 bases from J, leaving 9 bases between. CDR3 amino acids: CAISESIFNYTF. The DNA of the CDR3 is TGTGCCATCAGTGAGTCGATCTTCAACTACACCTTC.

At least ten counts were recorded for this clonotype. V and J are TRBV7-2 and TRBJ2-5; D unclear. Per germline, CDR1 SGHTA and CDR2 FQGNSA. This CDR3 spans 13 amino acids. V shed 5 bases and J shed 5 bases, with 12 bases lying between them. In nucleotides, the CDR3 is TGTGCCAGCAGCGAATGGGGTCGGGAGACCCAGTACTTC. Translated: CASSEWGRETQYF.

The CDR3 bases are TGCAGTGCTAGAAACCCGACACTTCACTACGAGCAGTACTTC. This gives the protein CSARNPTLHYEQYF. V usage is TRBV20-1 and J usage is TRBJ2-7; D is unclear. The CDR3 has 14 amino acids. V lost 2 bases to trimming and J lost 3 bases, with 14 bases between them. The germline V gene has CDR1 DFQATT and CDR2 SNEGSKA (reference sequence).

There are a few counts of this clonotype. The CDR3 sequence: CSARGDRGSASGYTF. As DNA, the CDR3 is TGCAGTGCTAGGGGGGACAGGGGGTCTGCGAGTGGCTACACCTTC. The V gene is TRBV20-1, the J gene TRBJ1-2, with 11 bases lining up with TRBD1. From germline, CDR1 is DFQATT and CDR2 SNEGSKA (reference sequence). The CDR3 has 15 amino acids. V dropped 3 bases and J dropped 7; count of bases not matched to a gene: 10.

This chain uses TRBV28 with TRBJ1-1; TRBD1 is a possible D gene (6 bases). V lost 6 bases and J 0 bases, leaving 20 bases between the germline ends. The CDR3 is made up of 17 amino acids. Germline V gene sequence: CDR1 MDHEN, CDR2 SYDVKM. CDR3: CASRLRTEDFMNTEAFF. CDR3 DNA sequence: TGTGCCAGCAGATTGCGGACAGAGGACTTCATGAACACTGAAGCTTTCTTT.

This chain connects TRBV6-4 to TRBJ2-1, with 12 bases matching TRBD1. CDR3 length equals 19 residues. In germline, CDR1 is MRHNA, CDR2 SNTAGT. The junction had 11 bases not matched to a gene; V was cut back by 5 bases and J by 0 bases. CDR3 sequence: CASSPQPGQGAPSYNEQFF. The CDR3 DNA is TGTGCCAGCAGTCCCCAACCGGGACAGGGGGCTCCCTCCTACAATGAGCAGTTCTTC.

The CDR3 protein is CASSLAGMGAYNEQFF. The CDR3 DNA reads TGCGCCAGCAGCCTCGCCGGGATGGGAGCCTACAATGAGCAGTTCTTC. This chain uses TRBV4-1 with TRBJ2-1, with D perhaps matching TRBD2 (5 bases). This CDR3 has 16 amino acids. The V gene lost 4 bases and the J gene lost 2 bases, with 15 bases spanning the gap. Germline V gene lookup returns CDR1 MGHRA and CDR2 YSYEKL.

J is TRBJ1-1 and V is TRBV7-3; D is possibly TRBD1 (5 bases). Per the germline V gene, CDR1 is SGHTA and CDR2 is FQGTGA. The CDR3 consists of 14 residues. V lost 4 bases and J 3 bases, leaving 12 bases between the germline ends. Here the CDR3 reads CASSSTGTYTEAFF. The CDR3 bases are TGTGCCAGCAGCTCAACCGGGACGTACACTGAAGCTTTCTTT.

The chain recombines TRBV6-5 with TRBJ2-3; D gene unclear. Germline V CDR1 and CDR2: MNHEY, SVGAGI. The CDR3 is 17 amino acids. The ends were cut back, 2 bases at V and 3 bases at J, with 18 bases in the middle. The CDR3 coding sequence is TGTGCCAGCAGTTACAACGGCTCTCCCGGACGGACAGATACGCAGTATTTT. Its protein product is CASSYNGSPGRTDTQYF.